Shown below are 28 T cell receptor beta chains from a single sample sequenced in a study of shared clonotypes between healthy human individuals. Positive CCR7 selection of CD45RO-negative cells yielded the naive CD8 cells, and terminally differentiated effector memory CD45RA+ cells were excluded. This table comes from immunoSEQ multiplex PCR, and its TCRdb copy is limited to in-frame clones, with some not included. Altogether over 2 million clones are present, around 96% being singletons, with the ten largest covering about 1.1%. Sequenced sample: naive CD8+ T cells sorted from blood. These receptor sequences come from a man aged 18 to 30 in good health.

As for this clone: It is likely a read error, because the conserved phenylalanine at the end of the CDR3 is missing. The DNA is omitted, as the CDR3 cannot be located on it reliably, and the CDR3 follows TCRdb's listing. The chain carries TRBV5-4 and TRBJ1-6. From germline, CDR1 is SGHNT and CDR2 YYREEE (reference sequence). The CDR3 numbers 12 amino acids, ends counted. CDR3 region: CASSLLGGSRGS.

The rearrangement uses TRBV28 and TRBJ1-4, with D possibly TRBD1 on 6 matching bases. This CDR3 has 14 residues. Germline CDR1 is MDHEN and CDR2 is SYDVKM. The V end was cut by 3 bases, the J end by 7 bases, with 12 bases between. The CDR3 spells CASSFSTGSEKLFF. DNA of the CDR3: TGTGCCAGCAGTTTCAGTACAGGGAGTGAAAAACTGTTTTTT.

The gene calls are TRBV19 and TRBJ1-2; 9 nucleotides match TRBD1. The trim removed 5 bases at V and 5 bases at J, leaving 9 bases unmatched. CDR1 LNHDA and CDR2 SQIVND come from the germline V gene (reference sequence). The CDR3 spans 15 residues. The CDR3 DNA sequence: TGTGCCAGTAGTGGAGAGGACAGGGGCGGATATGGCTACACCTTC. It yields the protein CASSGEDRGGYGYTF.

The rearrangement links TRBV18 to TRBJ2-5; 7 bases are shared with TRBD1. The CDR3 contains 14 residues. The germline V gene has CDR1 KGHSH and CDR2 LQKENI. V lost 2 bases and J lost 3; bases outside the gene matches: 3. The CDR3 nucleotides are TGTGCCAGCTCACCAGCCGGGACAGAAGAGACCCAGTACTTC. Protein: CASSPAGTEETQYF.

The chain is built from TRBV6-6 and TRBJ1-2; 8 bases align to TRBD1. The CDR3 has 16 residues. CDR1 and CDR2 from the germline V gene are MNHNY and SVGAGI (reference sequence). V lost 2 bases and J lost 2; bases outside the gene matches: 7. CDR3 sequence: CASSYKQGGGNYGYTF. The CDR3, as DNA: TGTGCCAGCAGTTACAAACAGGGGGGCGGAAACTATGGCTACACCTTC.

The genes are TRBV5-1 and TRBJ1-1, with D maybe TRBD1 (6 bases). V was trimmed by 0 bases and J by 5 bases, leaving 14 bases between them. The CDR3 is made up of 15 amino acids. CDR1 and CDR2 (germline): SGHRS, YFSETQ. CDR3 amino acids: CASSLGHGGRTEAFF. The DNA of the CDR3 is TGCGCCAGCAGCTTGGGGCACGGGGGCCGAACTGAAGCTTTCTTT.

Note on this clone: Other DNA sequences in the same sample also yield this CDR3. This chain uses TRBV27 with TRBJ1-1, with a weak D call TRBD1 (5 bases). CDR3 length: 13 amino acids. Trimming left V 6 bases short and J 5 bases short, with 13 bases between. Germline V gene data show CDR1 as MNHEY and CDR2 as SMNVEV (reference sequence). This chain's CDR3 is CASSPLGGTEAFF. The CDR3 DNA reads TGTGCCAGCAGCCCCCTGGGGGGGACTGAAGCTTTCTTT.

This chain uses TRBV10-3 with TRBJ2-3; 8 bases map to TRBD1. Per germline, CDR1 ENHRY and CDR2 SYGVKD. Trimming cost V 0 bases and J 6 bases; bases outside gene matches: 5. This CDR3 has 15 amino acids. The DNA for the CDR3 is TGTGCCATCAGTGAGTCACGGACAGGGAAGGATACGCAGTATTTT. Encoded protein: CAISESRTGKDTQYF.

V and J are TRBV28 and TRBJ1-1; D ambiguous. CDR1 MDHEN and CDR2 SYDVKM come from the germline V gene. Trimming removed 6 bases at V and 5 bases at J, with 16 bases between. CDR3 length: 14 residues. The CDR3 sequence: CASRPLSRETEAFF. The CDR3 bases are TGTGCCAGCAGACCCCTGTCGCGGGAAACTGAAGCTTTCTTT.

The rearrangement uses TRBV30 and TRBJ1-1, with 7 positions matching TRBD1. The CDR3 has 13 residues. Losses at the gene ends were 2 bases for V and 4 bases for J; bases not matched to a gene: 4. The germline V gene encodes CDR1 GTSNPN and CDR2 SVGIG (reference sequence). The CDR3 DNA is TGTGCCTGGAGTTCCCAGGGGGGCACTGAAGCTTTCTTT. The encoded protein is CAWSSQGGTEAFF.

The chain couples TRBV11-2 to TRBJ2-3; perhaps TRBD2 as D (5 bases). V was clipped by 1 base and J by 2 bases, with 10 bases between them. This CDR3 contains 15 residues. Looked up from germline, CDR1 is SGHAT and CDR2 is FQNNGV. The CDR3 DNA reads as TGTGCCAGCAGCTTAGTAGGGAGAGACACAGATACGCAGTATTTT. The encoded protein is CASSLVGRDTDTQYF.

This clone was detected only a few times. J is TRBJ1-1 and V is TRBV19; D may be TRBD1 (6 bases). The CDR3 totals 13 residues. Deletions cut 5 bases from V and 3 bases from J, with 10 bases between. Germline V gives CDR1 LNHDA, CDR2 SQIVND (reference sequence). CDR3 loop: CASSDRYDTEAFF. CDR3 coding DNA: TGTGCCAGTAGTGACAGGTATGACACTGAAGCTTTCTTT.

The rearrangement uses TRBV14 and TRBJ1-1; D gene unclear. The germline V gene encodes CDR1 SGHDN and CDR2 FVKESK. The V end was cut by 3 bases, the J end by 7 bases, with 12 bases between. There are 13 residues in the CDR3. The CDR3 spells CASSHLKMGEAFF. The DNA of the CDR3 is TGTGCCAGCAGCCACTTGAAGATGGGTGAAGCTTTCTTT.

The V gene is TRBV6-1, the J gene TRBJ2-7; D is perhaps TRBD2 (5 bases). Trimming stripped 9 bases from V and 2 bases from J, with 14 bases between. The CDR3 contains 13 residues. Germline assignment: CDR1 MNHNS and CDR2 SASEGT. CDR3 sequence reads: CASTLEVTYEQYF. Written as DNA, the CDR3 is TGTGCCAGTACCTTGGAGGTGACCTACGAGCAGTACTTC.

This chain joins TRBV5-3 and TRBJ1-6; D is unresolved. Being an ORF, TRBV5-3 has a function that is uncertain. CDR3 length: 16 residues. The V end was cut by 1 base, the J end by 2 bases, with 10 bases between. CDR3 sequence reads: CARSLTRNPYNSPLHF. CDR3 in DNA: TGTGCCAGAAGCTTGACACGGAACCCCTATAATTCACCCCTCCACTTT.

The rearrangement uses TRBV11-2 and TRBJ1-1; D remains ambiguous. V was shortened by 5 bases and J by 5 bases, with 21 bases between the two germline ends. The CDR3 extends over 16 amino acids. CDR1 and CDR2 from the germline V gene are SGHAT and FQNNGV. CDR3 amino acids: CASSLGEGSHRTEAFF. The CDR3 DNA reads TGTGCCAGCAGCCTCGGGGAGGGCTCCCATCGTACTGAAGCTTTCTTT.

A note on this clone: Distinct nucleotide sequences in the sample also encode this CDR3. This chain joins TRBV7-9 and TRBJ2-7; TRBD1 agrees at 10 bases. The V segment lost 6 bases and the J segment 3 bases; nucleotides outside the gene matches: 5. CDR3 length: 14 amino acids. In germline, CDR1 is SEHNR, CDR2 FQNEAQ (reference sequence). The CDR3 DNA sequence: TGTGCCAGCAGTTCCGGGACAGGGGTCTACGAGCAGTACTTC. This translates into CASSSGTGVYEQYF.

V gene TRBV9 combines with J gene TRBJ2-7; 7 bases are a match to TRBD2. With 4 bases clipped from V and 5 bases from J, the junction kept 9 bases outside the gene matches. The CDR3 loop spans 14 amino acids. Germline lookup yields CDR1 SGDLS and CDR2 YYNGEE. CDR3 loop: CASSLREEPHEQYF. The CDR3 coding sequence is TGTGCCAGCAGCCTTCGGGAGGAACCCCACGAGCAGTACTTC.

This chain uses TRBV7-8 with TRBJ2-2; D remains ambiguous. Between the trimmed V and J ends, which lost 5 bases and 4 bases, there was a span of 11 bases. Germline CDR1 SGHVS, CDR2 FQNEAQ. The CDR3 runs to 14 residues. CDR3: CASSLPLPTGELFF. CDR3 bases: TGTGCCAGCAGCCTGCCACTCCCCACCGGGGAGCTGTTTTTT.

The rearrangement links TRBV9 to TRBJ2-1; 9 nucleotides line up with TRBD2. The CDR3 spans 16 residues. The ends lost 0 bases at V and 7 bases at J; junction bases unmatched: 8. Germline lookup yields CDR1 SGDLS and CDR2 YYNGEE. The CDR3 bases are TGTGCCAGCAGCGTAGGCGAGCGGGGGGACCTAAATGAGCAGTTCTTC. This gives the protein CASSVGERGDLNEQFF.

The gene calls are TRBV11-2 and TRBJ2-1, with D possibly being TRBD2 (5 bases). This CDR3 contains 15 residues. Germline values: CDR1 SGHAT, CDR2 FQNNGV. The V end was cut by 4 bases, the J end by 8 bases, with 18 bases between. CDR3 DNA: TGTGCCAGCAGCTCCCCTGGACTCGTCGCGTATGAGCAGTTCTTC. This gives the protein CASSSPGLVAYEQFF.

This chain uses TRBV7-9 with TRBJ2-7; D is undetermined. The CDR3 length is 12 residues. V shed 8 bases and J shed 0 bases, with 8 bases lying between them. Germline CDR1 is SEHNR and CDR2 is FQNEAQ (reference sequence). CDR3 bases: TGTGCCAGCGTTCCGAACTCCTACGAGCAGTACTTC. Translated: CASVPNSYEQYF.

This clone came up a few times. The sample contains more than one DNA sequence encoding this CDR3. The V call is TRBV27, the J call TRBJ2-7, with D perhaps TRBD1 (6 bases). This CDR3 region has 14 residues. Between the trimmed V and J ends, which lost 3 bases and 0 bases, there was a span of 9 bases. Germline V gene data show CDR1 as MNHEY and CDR2 as SMNVEV (reference sequence). DNA of the CDR3: TGTGCCAGCAGTTTTACAGGGAGCTCCTACGAGCAGTACTTC. Translation: CASSFTGSSYEQYF.

This chain links TRBV4-3 with TRBJ1-2; D gene ambiguous. Between the trimmed V and J ends, which lost 0 bases and 4 bases, there was a span of 15 bases. CDR3 length equals 16 residues. CDR1 and CDR2 (germline): LGHNA, YSLEER. The CDR3 DNA reads TGCGCCAGCAGCCAAGAATCGGCAGAGGAAGCCTATGGCTACACCTTC. This gives the protein CASSQESAEEAYGYTF.

The J gene is TRBJ2-7, the V gene TRBV29-1; D uncertain. The CDR3 has 15 residues. V lost 1 base and J lost 2, with 15 bases in between. The germline V gene has CDR1 SQVTM and CDR2 ANQGSEA. The CDR3 reads CSVEGMFDLTYEQYF. The DNA of the CDR3 is TGCAGCGTTGAAGGAATGTTTGACCTAACCTACGAGCAGTACTTC.

This chain joins TRBV15 and TRBJ2-2; a possible D gene is TRBD2 (6 bases). This CDR3 contains 16 residues. V was trimmed by 0 bases and J by 3 bases, leaving 11 bases between them. From germline, CDR1 is LNHNV and CDR2 YYDKDF (reference sequence). The DNA for the CDR3 is TGTGCCACCAGCAGAGATAGGGACTCCTACACCGGGGAGCTGTTTTTT. Translated: CATSRDRDSYTGELFF.

This rearrangement joins TRBV6-6 to TRBJ2-7, with 8 bases identical to TRBD1. Trimming took 5 bases from V and 2 from J; bases not matched to a gene: 5. Germline V gene data show CDR1 as MNHNY and CDR2 as SVGAGI (reference sequence). The CDR3 length is 14 residues. In DNA, the CDR3 is TGTGCCAGCAGTACCGGACAGGGAACCTACGAGCAGTACTTC. This translates into CASSTGQGTYEQYF.

This chain links TRBV5-6 with TRBJ1-4, with 7 positions matching TRBD1. This CDR3 is 14 amino acids long. V was pared by 1 base and J by 6 bases, with 3 bases of the junction left unmatched. In germline, CDR1 is SGHDT, CDR2 YYEEEE. CDR3 DNA sequence: TGTGCCAGCAGCTTGAACAGGGGTCATGAAAAACTGTTTTTT. This translates into CASSLNRGHEKLFF.